A single sample is the source of the 32 T cell receptor beta chains below, sequenced in a study of blood T cells in healthy people across ages. Sample-barcoded 5' priming and a J-beta primer mix drove a second PCR of roughly 6 to 12 cycles. Each CDR3 protein is one row after TCRdb ran MiXCR on the 5' RACE reads. The profile covers around 1.5 million distinct CDR3 sequences, with roughly 59% appearing a single time and approximately 7% taken by the ten largest. The sequenced sample was blood. All receptors derive from a young man in good health.

This clonotype showed up just a few times. The V gene is TRBV10-3, the J gene TRBJ1-1; perhaps TRBD1 as D (5 bases). The CDR3 sequence is 14 residues long. V lost 2 bases, J lost 4 bases, and 11 bases lay in between. The germline gives CDR1 ENHRY, CDR2 SYGVKD. DNA of the CDR3: TGTGCCATCAGTGAGAATACAGGCTCCACTGAAGCTTTCTTT. This translates into CAISENTGSTEAFF.

This chain joins TRBV6-5 and TRBJ2-1; D is undetermined. The CDR3 totals 15 residues. Germline V CDR1 and CDR2: MNHEY, SVGAGI. The ends were cut back, 6 bases at V and 10 bases at J, with 22 bases in the middle. The CDR3 protein is CASSQLNIPTSEQFF. Here the CDR3 DNA reads TGTGCCAGCAGCCAGCTGAATATCCCGACCTCCGAGCAGTTCTTC.

This sequence joins TRBV12-3 or TRBV12-4 and TRBJ2-1, with D unresolved. With 1 base removed from V and 5 bases from J, the gap between germline ends came to 9 bases. The CDR3 has 14 residues. The CDR3 region is CASSLGTPDNEQFF. The CDR3 region has the DNA TGTGCCAGCAGTTTAGGTACCCCAGACAATGAGCAGTTCTTC.

The chain joins TRBV5-1 to TRBJ1-1, with a tentative D call TRBD1 (5 bases). Germline V gene data show CDR1 as SGHRS and CDR2 as YFSETQ. The CDR3 extends over 12 amino acids. V lost 5 bases to trimming and J lost 3 bases, with 8 bases between them. The CDR3 sequence is CASSGGDTEAFF. As DNA, the CDR3 is TGCGCCAGCAGTGGAGGGGACACTGAAGCTTTCTTT.

This clonotype was counted between two and nine times. A much larger clone differs by one base, so this may be a read error. This sequence joins TRBV2 and TRBJ2-4, with TRBD2 matching over 8 bases. Germline V gene lookup returns CDR1 SNHLY and CDR2 FYNNEI. The CDR3 consists of 16 residues. The J segment lost 13 bases and the V segment lost 6 bases, leaving 20 bases of the junction unmatched. The CDR3 nucleotides read TGTGCCAGCAGCGGACTAGAGCGGGAGCCTATAGTGGAGCAGTACTTC. It encodes CASSGLEREPIVEQYF.

This chain joins TRBV5-1 and TRBJ2-5; tentative D call: TRBD2 (6 bases). V dropped 6 bases and J dropped 2 bases, with 20 bases sitting between them. Germline values: CDR1 SGHRS, CDR2 YFSETQ. This CDR3 is built from 16 residues. DNA for the CDR3: TGCGCCAGCACCCCGCTGTCGGCGGGAACTCAAGAGACCCAGTACTTC. Protein: CASTPLSAGTQETQYF. Full variable domain (missing parts from reference TRBV5-1 and TRBJ2-5): KAGVTQTPRYLIKTRGQQVTLSCSPISGHRSVSWYQQTPGQGLQFLFEYFSETQRNKGNFPGRFSGRQFSNSRSEMNVSTLELGDSALYLCASTPLSAGTQETQYFGPGTRLLVL.

This clonotype was detected ten times or more. The rearrangement joins TRBV5-5 to TRBJ2-4; no reliable D call. CDR1 SGHKS and CDR2 YYEKEE come from the germline V gene (reference sequence). The CDR3 spans 15 residues. Trimming stripped 6 bases from V and 0 bases from J, with 13 bases between. The CDR3 spells CASTQVDLAKNIQYF. The CDR3 bases are TGTGCCAGCACCCAGGTAGACTTAGCCAAAAACATTCAGTACTTC.

Details on this clonotype: The junction differs from germline at one of its ends, possibly a read error. The J gene is TRBJ2-3, the V gene TRBV20-1, with D possibly matching TRBD2 (6 bases). Per germline, CDR1 DFQATT and CDR2 SNEGSKA (reference sequence). This CDR3 is built from 18 residues. The chain's CDR3 is CSATPPGTGTPYLDTQYF. The CDR3 DNA reads as TGCAGCGCTACCCCCCCCGGAACCGGGACTCCCTATTTGGATACGCAGTATTTT.

The J gene is TRBJ1-2, the V gene TRBV12-3 or TRBV12-4, with 9 bases fitting TRBD1. CDR3 length: 14 amino acids. With 6 bases clipped from V and 6 bases from J, the junction kept 8 bases outside the gene matches. The CDR3 sequence: CASSFTGGVDGYTF. As DNA, the CDR3 is TGTGCCAGCAGCTTTACAGGGGGCGTTGATGGCTACACCTTC.

The rearrangement links TRBV5-1 to TRBJ1-2; unclear D gene. The CDR3 totals 13 residues. Germline-derived CDR1 and CDR2 are SGHRS and YFSETQ. V was cut by 6 bases and J by 4 bases, with 13 bases left in between. The CDR3 nucleotides read TGCGCCAGCACCGTTTCAGAATTCTATGGCTACACCTTC. It is translated as CASTVSEFYGYTF.

V gene TRBV5-1 combines with J gene TRBJ2-7, with TRBD1 matching over 9 bases. Germline V lookup: CDR1 SGHRS, CDR2 YFSETQ. The V segment lost 4 bases and the J segment 6 bases; nucleotides outside the gene matches: 8. There are 14 residues in the CDR3. CDR3 nucleotide sequence: TGCGCCAGCAGCGAGTGGACAGGGGCTACCGAGCAGTACTTC. Translated: CASSEWTGATEQYF.

The chain employs TRBV7-6 and TRBJ1-1; maybe TRBD1 (6 bases). The V end lost 4 bases, the J end lost 0 bases, and 15 bases lay between the germline ends. This CDR3 region has 16 residues. The germline V gene has CDR1 SGHVS and CDR2 FNYEAQ. The CDR3 sequence: CASSSKQGAVNTEAFF. CDR3 nucleotides: TGTGCCAGCAGCTCCAAACAGGGTGCGGTGAACACTGAAGCTTTCTTT.

The chain combines TRBV6-6 with TRBJ1-1, with 10 positions matching TRBD1. Germline V CDR1 and CDR2: MNHNY, SVGAGI (reference sequence). Trimming at V came to 6 bases and at J to 0 bases, leaving 4 bases not matched to a gene. This CDR3 comprises 15 residues. CDR3 region: CASSRQGALNTEAFF. In DNA, the CDR3 is TGTGCCAGCAGCCGACAGGGGGCTTTGAACACTGAAGCTTTCTTT.

The V gene is TRBV7-9, the J gene TRBJ2-6; the match to TRBD1 covers 8 bases. Germline CDR1 is SEHNR and CDR2 is FQNEAQ (reference sequence). V was pared by 5 bases and J by 0 bases, with 3 bases of the junction left unmatched. The CDR3 sequence is 16 residues long. In nucleotides, the CDR3 is TGTGCCAGCAGCGGGACAGGTTTCTCTGGGGCCAACGTCCTGACTTTC. It specifies CASSGTGFSGANVLTF.

The chain employs TRBV6-2 or TRBV6-3 and TRBJ2-4; tentative D call: TRBD1 (5 bases). The tail of the sequence fits TRBJ2-7 better, so the J call may be wrong. Germline V CDR1 and CDR2: MNHEY, SVGEGT. The CDR3 extends over 15 amino acids. This CDR3 is CASSYSSQGLGEQYF. CDR3 bases: TGTGCCAGCAGTTACTCGAGCCAGGGTCTGGGCGAGCAGTACTTC.

The chain couples TRBV4-1 to TRBJ2-7, with D unclear. Germline V gene sequence: CDR1 MGHRA, CDR2 YSYEKL. The CDR3 spans 13 residues. V was trimmed by 5 bases and J by 3 bases, leaving 11 bases between them. The chain's CDR3 is CASSESTNYEQYF. The DNA of the CDR3 is TGCGCCAGCAGCGAATCGACGAACTACGAGCAGTACTTC.

The chain combines TRBV6-5 with TRBJ2-1, with 8 bases aligning to TRBD1. The CDR3 loop spans 13 amino acids. Germline CDR1 and CDR2: MNHEY and SVGAGI. Unmatched junction bases numbered 5, after V lost 4 bases and J lost 9 bases. The CDR3 loop is CASSSSGGLEQFF. CDR3 bases: TGTGCCAGCAGTTCCTCAGGGGGCCTTGAGCAGTTCTTC.

The sample holds a few counts of this clonotype. The J gene is TRBJ1-2, the V gene TRBV29-1; weak D call: TRBD1 (6 bases). The V end was cut by 6 bases, the J end by 0 bases, with 8 bases between. The CDR3 extends over 12 amino acids. The germline V gene has CDR1 SQVTM and CDR2 ANQGSEA. CDR3 sequence (DNA): TGCAGCGTGGACAGCTCTAACTATGGCTACACCTTC. It specifies CSVDSSNYGYTF.

The chain carries TRBV4-1 and TRBJ2-7; TRBD2 aligns across 7 bases. The germline gives CDR1 MGHRA, CDR2 YSYEKL. With V trimmed by 1 base and J by 0 bases, 6 bases remained unmatched. The CDR3 loop spans 16 amino acids. CDR3 protein: CASSQVASGYSYEQYF. For the CDR3, the DNA is TGCGCCAGCAGCCAAGTGGCTAGCGGATACTCCTACGAGCAGTACTTC.

The chain uses TRBV6-7 and TRBJ2-1, with 7 bases that match TRBD1. TRBV6-7 is an ORF, and what it does is uncertain. There are 12 residues in the CDR3. Trimming took 2 bases from V and 10 from J; bases not matched to a gene: 2. CDR3 amino acids: CASSYEDREQFF. The CDR3 region has the DNA TGTGCCAGCAGTTACGAGGACAGGGAGCAGTTCTTC.

This clonotype was picked up many times. The rearrangement uses TRBV12-3 or TRBV12-4 and TRBJ2-1, with D possibly matching TRBD2 (5 bases). The CDR3 length is 12 residues. With 6 bases removed from V and 3 bases from J, the gap between germline ends came to 6 bases. Here the CDR3 reads CASSRDYNEQFF. Written as DNA, the CDR3 is TGTGCCAGCAGCCGGGACTACAATGAGCAGTTCTTC.

V is TRBV6-6 and J is TRBJ2-1, with D hard to call. Deletions cut 2 bases from V and 1 base from J, with 6 bases between. CDR1 and CDR2 from the germline V gene are MNHNY and SVGAGI (reference sequence). The CDR3 consists of 14 residues. The DNA of the CDR3 is TGTGCCAGCAGTTACCAAGCATCCTACAATGAGCAGTTCTTC. Its translation: CASSYQASYNEQFF.

The V call is TRBV2, the J call TRBJ2-6; D not certain. The CDR3 has 11 residues. The germline V gene encodes CDR1 SNHLY and CDR2 FYNNEI. The V gene lost 3 bases and the J gene lost 17 bases, with 11 bases spanning the gap. CDR3 amino acids: CASSDRARMTF. The DNA of the CDR3 is TGTGCCAGCAGTGATAGGGCCAGGATGACTTTC.

This sequence joins TRBV4-2 and TRBJ2-4, with D maybe TRBD1 (5 bases). The DNA end is more similar to TRBJ2-7, so the J call may be wrong. CDR3 length equals 15 residues. In germline, CDR1 is LGHNA, CDR2 YNFKEQ. CDR3 sequence reads: CASSQGTRTLYEQYF. The CDR3 DNA follows: TGTGCCAGCAGCCAAGGGACACGGACATTGTACGAGCAGTACTTC.

The CDR3 region has the DNA TGTGCCAGCAGTCCGCGTGGACAGGGGAATGAGCAGTTCTTC. It specifies CASSPRGQGNEQFF. This chain joins TRBV27 and TRBJ2-1; TRBD1 agrees at 9 bases. CDR1 is MNHEY and CDR2 is SMNVEV in the germline V gene (reference sequence). J was trimmed by 7 bases and V by 5 bases; bases with no gene match: 6. The CDR3 is 14 amino acids.

This chain uses TRBV6-5 with TRBJ2-7, with 9 bases matching TRBD1. The J call is doubtful: the DNA matches TRBJ2-5 better. Germline CDR1 and CDR2: MNHEY and SVGAGI. CDR3 length: 14 residues. The CDR3 region has the DNA TGTGCCAGCCAAAGGGGACAGGGAAAAGAGACCCAGTACTTC. Its protein product is CASQRGQGKETQYF.

This clonotype was counted a few times. This chain connects TRBV29-1 to TRBJ1-1, with a possible D match to TRBD1 (6 bases). Germline lookup yields CDR1 SQVTM and CDR2 ANQGSEA. Trimming stripped 4 bases from V and 0 bases from J, with 9 bases between. The CDR3 loop spans 13 amino acids. CDR3 sequence: CSVVRGVNTEAFF. DNA for the CDR3: TGCAGCGTTGTCAGGGGAGTGAACACTGAAGCTTTCTTT.

This clonotype was seen a handful of times. In nucleotides, the CDR3 is TGTGCCACCAGCAGTGGGACAGGGGGTAATGAGCAGTTCTTC. Translation gives CATSSGTGGNEQFF. J is TRBJ2-1 and V is TRBV15, with 11 bases that match TRBD1. The J segment lost 7 bases and the V segment lost 3 bases, leaving 2 bases of the junction unmatched. The CDR3 is 14 residues long. Germline V gene sequence: CDR1 LNHNV, CDR2 YYDKDF (reference sequence).

This clonotype occurred a few times. The chain employs TRBV28 and TRBJ2-1; 8 bases match TRBD2. Germline CDR1 MDHEN, CDR2 SYDVKM. The CDR3 sequence is 16 residues long. J gave up 7 bases and V 6 bases, and 14 bases lay outside the gene matches. The CDR3 DNA is TGTGCCAGCAGCCCCCCCTCTACGGGGGGGAAAAATGAGCAGTTCTTC. This encodes CASSPPSTGGKNEQFF.

This clonotype was counted only a few times. The chain couples TRBV4-1 to TRBJ1-2, with 7 bases fitting TRBD1. The CDR3 covers 17 residues. The germline CDR1 and CDR2 sequences are MGHRA and YSYEKL. V shed 1 base, J shed 2 bases, and the junction held 10 bases outside the gene matches. The CDR3 region has the DNA TGCGCCAGCAGCCAAGTTGTTAGGGGGCGCAGGAACTATGGCTACACCTTC. Translation: CASSQVVRGRRNYGYTF.

For this clonotype: A junction end diverges from the germline sequence, so it may reflect a read error. This chain joins TRBV5-1 and TRBJ1-2; no clear D. CDR1 is SGHRS and CDR2 is YFSETQ in the germline V gene. The CDR3 contains 14 residues. The CDR3 DNA reads as TGCGCCAGTAGCTTGGCGGACGGCCTGGGAGGCTACACCTTC. Translated: CASSLADGLGGYTF.

As for this clonotype: At one end, the junction sequence differs from germline, possibly due to a read error. This sequence joins TRBV7-7 and TRBJ2-5; D remains ambiguous. The CDR3 runs to 14 residues. The germline gives CDR1 SSHAT, CDR2 FNYEAQ (reference sequence). CDR3 sequence reads: CASSLNSWGETQYF. CDR3 bases: TGTGCTAGCAGCTTAAACTCTTGGGGAGAGACCCAGTACTTC. Looking up the rest from reference TRBV7-7 and TRBJ2-5 gives the full variable domain: GAGVSQSPRYKVTKRGQDVTLRCDPISSHATLYWYQQALGQGPEFLTYFNYEAQPDKSGLPSDRFSAERPEGSISTLTIQRTEQRDSAMYRCASSLNSWGETQYFGPGTRLLVL.